These 14 T cell receptor beta chains came from one sample sequenced in a study of cytomegalovirus exposure and HLA in healthy donors. PCR amplification relied on 60 Vbeta primers (plus 13 Jbeta primers). Some clones are missing from TCRdb's copy, which holds only in-frame ones; the method was immunoSEQ multiplex PCR. Here the sample spans some 130,000 clones, about three quarters being singletons. Specimen: PBMCs. These receptors were taken from a human donor in good health.

In this sample, this clone turned up once. For the CDR3, the DNA is TGTGCCAGCAGCTCTGAGCTAGCGGGGGAGAGCACAGATACGCAGTATTTT. Residues: CASSSELAGESTDTQYF. V gene TRBV7-9 combines with J gene TRBJ2-3; TRBD2 matches 10 bases. Germline trimming cut 4 bases from V and 0 bases from J; bases unmatched to any gene: 7. This CDR3 is built from 17 residues. In germline, CDR1 is SEHNR, CDR2 FQNEAQ (reference sequence).

The gene calls are TRBV28 and TRBJ2-2; possible D gene TRBD1, 5 bases. The CDR3 runs to 12 residues. The germline V gene has CDR1 MDHEN and CDR2 SYDVKM. V was trimmed by 5 bases and J by 6 bases, leaving 7 bases between them. The CDR3 DNA reads TGTGCCAGCAGTCAGGGTCCCGGGGAGCTGTTTTTT. Its translation is CASSQGPGELFF.

This clone was observed a handful of times. V gene TRBV6-5 combines with J gene TRBJ1-4; no definite D call. Germline V gives CDR1 MNHEY, CDR2 SVGAGI. The CDR3 totals 15 residues. The V end was cut by 4 bases, the J end by 0 bases, with 9 bases between. CDR3 in amino acids: CASSFRRSTNEKLFF. Written as DNA, the CDR3 is TGTGCCAGCAGTTTCCGCCGGTCAACTAATGAAAAACTGTTTTTT.

This clone appeared a single time. V gene TRBV5-1 combines with J gene TRBJ2-5; D possibly corresponds to TRBD2 (6 bases). Germline CDR1 reads SGHRS; CDR2 reads YFSETQ. Trimming took 3 bases from V and 11 from J, leaving 20 bases between them. The CDR3 loop spans 14 amino acids. The CDR3 loop is CASSSGGRAREQYF. Here the CDR3 DNA reads TGCGCCAGCAGCTCCGGTGGCAGGGCTCGGGAGCAGTACTTC.

This clone was found once. The V and J genes are TRBV9 and TRBJ1-3; a possible D gene is TRBD1 (6 bases). The CDR3 has 17 amino acids. The germline gives CDR1 SGDLS, CDR2 YYNGEE. V was clipped by 4 bases and J by 0 bases, with 17 bases between them. CDR3 nucleotide sequence: TGTGCCAGCAGCCCCGGACAGAACCCCGTCTCTGGAAACACCATATATTTT. Its translation: CASSPGQNPVSGNTIYF.

The chain uses TRBV18 and TRBJ2-7; D unresolved. The V gene's germline CDR1 is KGHSH and CDR2 LQKENI. The CDR3 totals 14 residues. Trimming removed 2 bases from V and 6 bases from J, with 14 bases in between. CDR3 nucleotide sequence: TGTGCCAGCTCACCATCTGGTACCCCAGGCGAGCAGTACTTC. Its translation: CASSPSGTPGEQYF. Drawing the rest from reference TRBV18 and TRBJ2-7, the complete variable domain is NAGVMQNPRHLVRRRGQEARLRCSPMKGHSHVYWYRQLPEEGLKFMVYLQKENIIDESGMPKERFSAEFPKEGPSILRIQQVVRGDSAAYFCASSPSGTPGEQYFGPGTRLTVT.

The chain carries TRBV5-1 and TRBJ2-5; tentatively, D is TRBD1 (5 bases). With the DNA end fitting TRBJ2-7 better, the J assignment may be wrong. Germline V gene data show CDR1 as SGHRS and CDR2 as YFSETQ. The CDR3 has 14 residues. The CDR3: CASSSRDSSYEQYF. CDR3 nucleotides: TGCGCCAGCAGCTCCAGGGATAGCTCCTACGAGCAGTACTTC.

V is TRBV6-1 and J is TRBJ1-5; TRBD1 aligns across 8 bases. Per the germline V gene, CDR1 is MNHNS and CDR2 is SASEGT. There are 15 residues in the CDR3. The V gene end was trimmed by 6 bases and the J gene end by 6 bases; junction bases not matched to a gene: 10. The chain's CDR3 is CASRPGTGSSQPQHF. The CDR3 DNA reads as TGTGCCAGCAGGCCGGGGACAGGTTCTTCTCAGCCCCAGCATTTT.

Points on this clone: Other nucleotide sequences in the sample specify the same CDR3. This sequence joins TRBV6-1 and TRBJ1-2; TRBD1 might be the D (5 bases). Trimming removed 0 bases from V and 5 bases from J, with 16 bases in between. Germline CDR1 reads MNHNS; CDR2 reads SASEGT. The CDR3 runs to 16 residues. The CDR3 DNA reads TGTGCCAGCAGTGAAGCGCAGGGATCCGCCGGGTATGGCTACACCTTC. Its protein is CASSEAQGSAGYGYTF.

The chain employs TRBV6-5 and TRBJ2-7; TRBD1 agrees at 9 bases. Losses at the gene ends were 2 bases for V and 3 bases for J; bases not matched to a gene: 5. Germline CDR1 and CDR2: MNHEY and SVGAGI. CDR3 length: 15 amino acids. The CDR3 loop reads CASSYPGTGIYEQYF. The CDR3 region has the DNA TGTGCCAGCAGTTACCCGGGGACAGGGATCTACGAGCAGTACTTC.

This chain links TRBV5-4 with TRBJ2-7; D is unclear. V lost 9 bases and J lost 0, with 13 bases in between. Germline loops: CDR1 SGHNT, CDR2 YYREEE (reference sequence). This CDR3 spans 13 amino acids. The chain's CDR3 is CATEDSGSYEQYF. The DNA for the CDR3 is TGTGCCACCGAAGACTCGGGCTCCTACGAGCAGTACTTC.

V is TRBV5-1 and J is TRBJ1-6; 9 bases line up with TRBD1. The CDR3 spans 15 residues. The V gene's germline CDR1 is SGHRS and CDR2 YFSETQ. V lost 4 bases and J lost 11; bases outside the gene matches: 10. CDR3 nucleotides: TGCGCCAGCAGCACAGGACGGGACAGGGATCCACCCCTCCACTTT. Translation gives CASSTGRDRDPPLHF.

The chain employs TRBV9 and TRBJ1-4, with 9 bases aligning to TRBD1. This CDR3 has 18 residues. V lost 4 bases to trimming and J lost 8 bases; unmatched junction nucleotides: 18. CDR1 is SGDLS, CDR2 YYNGEE, per germline. CDR3 protein: CASSPETLTGGAGEKLFF. Here the CDR3 DNA reads TGTGCCAGCAGCCCCGAAACCCTCACAGGGGGCGCCGGAGAAAAACTGTTTTTT.

The gene calls are TRBV6-5 and TRBJ2-7; the D is unclear. Trimming took off 0 bases at V and 3 bases at J, with 9 bases between the two ends. Germline CDR1 is MNHEY and CDR2 is SVGAGI. The CDR3 spans 14 residues. CDR3 sequence reads: CASSYSPGYYEQYF. DNA for the CDR3: TGTGCCAGCAGTTACTCTCCGGGTTACTACGAGCAGTACTTC.